Below are 28 T cell receptor beta chains sequenced from a single sample in a study of radiation and T cells in renal cell carcinoma. The data were produced by immunoSEQ multiplex PCR, yet TCRdb's version contains in-frame clones alone and is incomplete. Among 95,000 to 150,000 clones listed, about four fifths were seen once. The sample's time point: baseline pretreatment blood. Treatment specified: 15 Gy SBRT to primary tumor, nephrectomy 4 weeks later. The starting material was blood, obtained from a patient whose treatment included radiotherapy and nephrectomy. Source of these receptors: a woman between 55 and 75 years old with renal cell carcinoma.

The J gene is TRBJ1-1, the V gene TRBV6-5; D remains ambiguous. Germline loops: CDR1 MNHEY, CDR2 SVGAGI. Trimming took 2 bases from V and 1 from J, leaving 8 bases between them. The CDR3 has 14 amino acids. CDR3 DNA: TGTGCCAGCAGTTACGTAATCGGGAACACTGAAGCTTTCTTT. Translating it yields CASSYVIGNTEAFF.

There are a few counts of this clone. The rearrangement joins TRBV5-6 to TRBJ1-6; no clear D gene. Deletions cut 1 base from V and 7 bases from J, with 18 bases between. The CDR3 totals 17 residues. Per the germline V gene, CDR1 is SGHDT and CDR2 is YYEEEE. CDR3 coding DNA: TGTGCCAGCAGCTTGTTCTTTCAAGGTCGGGCGAATTCACCCCTCCACTTT. Translated, it gives CASSLFFQGRANSPLHF.

The chain employs TRBV5-4 and TRBJ2-5, with TRBD2 matching 7 bases. The CDR3 has 14 residues. From germline, CDR1 is SGHNT and CDR2 YYREEE (reference sequence). J was trimmed by 5 bases and V by 4 bases; bases with no gene match: 8. The CDR3 spells CASSGGTTPETQYF. The CDR3 DNA sequence: TGTGCCAGCAGCGGGGGGACTACGCCGGAGACCCAGTACTTC.

The chain joins TRBV7-9 to TRBJ2-5, with TRBD2 identical over 7 bases. The V segment lost 4 bases and the J segment 2 bases; nucleotides outside the gene matches: 7. This CDR3 contains 15 residues. Germline lookup yields CDR1 SEHNR and CDR2 FQNEAQ (reference sequence). In DNA, the CDR3 is TGTGCCAGCAGCTACCGGGGGGACGGGCAAGAGACCCAGTACTTC. It specifies CASSYRGDGQETQYF.

The chain employs TRBV6-6 and TRBJ2-2; D call uncertain. Trimming shortened V by 4 bases and J by 6 bases, and 9 bases separated the two germline ends. The CDR3 is 13 amino acids. The germline V gene has CDR1 MNHNY and CDR2 SVGAGI (reference sequence). This CDR3 is CASSSNSAGELFF. CDR3 DNA sequence: TGTGCCAGCAGTTCTAATTCAGCCGGGGAGCTGTTTTTT.

The gene calls are TRBV13 and TRBJ1-5; TRBD1 might be the D (5 bases). The CDR3 extends over 13 amino acids. Looked up from germline, CDR1 is PRHDT and CDR2 is FYEKMQ (reference sequence). Trimming cost V 1 base and J 4 bases, with 5 bases left between them. CDR3 region: CASSLDRNQPQHF. CDR3 nucleotides: TGTGCCAGCAGCTTAGACAGGAATCAGCCCCAGCATTTT.

The CDR3: CASSMGQYEAFF. In DNA form, the CDR3 reads TGTGCCAGTAGTATGGGACAGTATGAAGCTTTCTTT. V and J are TRBV19 and TRBJ1-1; TRBD1 matches at 7 bases. The CDR3 sequence is 12 residues long. Losses at the gene ends were 3 bases for V and 7 bases for J; bases not matched to a gene: 2. The germline gives CDR1 LNHDA, CDR2 SQIVND (reference sequence).

The count of this clone is one. The chain employs TRBV2 and TRBJ2-5, with D hard to call. V was clipped by 6 bases and J by 4 bases, with 12 bases between them. The CDR3 has 13 residues. Germline assignment: CDR1 SNHLY and CDR2 FYNNEI. The CDR3 nucleotides read TGTGCCAGCAGCTTGACGGGCGTAGAGACCCAGTACTTC. This gives the protein CASSLTGVETQYF.

This clone has a single count. This chain joins TRBV18 and TRBJ1-4; D not certain. Trimming cost V 1 base and J 1 base, with 7 bases left between them. The CDR3 contains 15 residues. Germline V CDR1 and CDR2: KGHSH, LQKENI. The CDR3 spells CASSPREGTNEKLFF. The CDR3 nucleotides read TGTGCCAGCTCACCACGGGAGGGAACTAATGAAAAACTGTTTTTT.

Concerning this clone: This sample also contains other DNA sequences that code for the same CDR3. The chain uses TRBV28 and TRBJ2-7; D remains ambiguous. The germline V gene has CDR1 MDHEN and CDR2 SYDVKM. The V gene lost 3 bases and the J gene lost 2 bases, with 8 bases spanning the gap. This CDR3 spans 13 amino acids. The CDR3 bases are TGTGCCAGCAGTTTTCCCGGAACCTACGAGCAGTACTTC. This codes for CASSFPGTYEQYF. The whole variable domain, filled in from reference TRBV28 and TRBJ2-7, reads DVKVTQSSRYLVKRTGEKVFLECVQDMDHENMFWYRQDPGLGLRLIYFSYDVKMKEKGDIPEGYSVSREKKERFSLILESASTNQTSMYLCASSFPGTYEQYFGPGTRLTVT.

The rearrangement links TRBV5-5 to TRBJ2-7; 10 bases line up with TRBD1. Germline V gene lookup returns CDR1 SGHKS and CDR2 YYEKEE (reference sequence). This CDR3 is built from 17 residues. V gave up 4 bases and J gave up 2 bases; unmatched junction bases: 12. The CDR3 spells CASSRRDRGLPTYEQYF. Written as DNA, the CDR3 is TGTGCCAGCAGCCGCCGGGACAGGGGACTCCCTACCTACGAGCAGTACTTC. Looking up the rest from reference TRBV5-5 and TRBJ2-7 gives the full variable domain: DAGVTQSPTHLIKTRGQQVTLRCSPISGHKSVSWYQQVLGQGPQFIFQYYEKEERGRGNFPDRFSARQFPNYSSELNVNALLLGDSALYLCASSRRDRGLPTYEQYFGPGTRLTVT.

The gene calls are TRBV9 and TRBJ1-4; a weak D match, TRBD1 (6 bases). Deletions cut 4 bases from V and 8 bases from J, with 18 bases between. Germline V gene sequence: CDR1 SGDLS, CDR2 YYNGEE. The CDR3 extends over 15 amino acids. In nucleotides, the CDR3 is TGTGCCAGCAGCACCCAAGGGGGAGGTCCCGAAAAACTGTTTTTT. Encoded protein: CASSTQGGGPEKLFF. Using reference TRBV9 and TRBJ1-4 for the parts outside the CDR3, the full variable domain is DSGVTQTPKHLITATGQRVTLRCSPRSGDLSVYWYQQSLDQGLQFLIQYYNGEERAKGNILERFSAQQFPDLHSELNLSSLELGDSALYFCASSTQGGGPEKLFFGSGTQLSVL.

This clone appeared a single time. V is TRBV28 and J is TRBJ1-2; D is ambiguous. V lost 5 bases and J 6 bases, leaving 13 bases between the germline ends. This CDR3 comprises 13 residues. Germline-derived CDR1 and CDR2 are MDHEN and SYDVKM. DNA for the CDR3: TGTGCCAGCAGTGAGGGAGGTATGAATGGCTACACCTTC. Translated: CASSEGGMNGYTF.

J is TRBJ1-5 and V is TRBV27; the D gene is possibly TRBD1 (5 bases). This CDR3 region has 17 residues. The germline V gene has CDR1 MNHEY and CDR2 SMNVEV (reference sequence). V was trimmed by 5 bases and J by 7 bases, leaving 24 bases between them. Here the CDR3 reads CASSPTQASVSRQPQHF. In nucleotides, the CDR3 is TGTGCCAGCAGTCCCACACAGGCAAGCGTATCAAGGCAGCCCCAGCATTTT.

The chain uses TRBV10-3 and TRBJ2-7, with TRBD2 matching 7 bases. Losses at the gene ends were 4 bases for V and 6 bases for J; bases not matched to a gene: 9. Per the germline V gene, CDR1 is ENHRY and CDR2 is SYGVKD. This CDR3 contains 14 residues. Here the CDR3 DNA reads TGTGCCATCAGTGCGGAGCTTTCGGGGGGCGAGCAGTACTTC. It yields the protein CAISAELSGGEQYF.

This clone was found once. The chain has TRBV7-9 and TRBJ2-6; no reliable D call. The CDR3 is made up of 14 amino acids. V shed 4 bases and J shed 0 bases, with 4 bases lying between them. Germline V gene data show CDR1 as SEHNR and CDR2 as FQNEAQ (reference sequence). The CDR3 nucleotides read TGTGCCAGCAGCTCCAGCTCTGGGGCCAACGTCCTGACTTTC. As protein: CASSSSSGANVLTF.

This rearrangement joins TRBV18 to TRBJ2-5; a weak D match, TRBD2 (5 bases). CDR1 and CDR2 from the germline V gene are KGHSH and LQKENI. The CDR3 length is 13 residues. V shed 4 bases and J shed 5 bases, with 11 bases lying between them. Written as DNA, the CDR3 is TGTGCCAGCTCACGAGAGGGTAGCGAGACCCAGTACTTC. Protein: CASSREGSETQYF.

The chain employs TRBV4-1 and TRBJ2-2; D may be TRBD2 (6 bases). Germline V gives CDR1 MGHRA, CDR2 YSYEKL. Trimming removed 1 base from V and 7 bases from J, with 19 bases in between. CDR3 length: 17 residues. In DNA, the CDR3 is TGCGCCAGCAGCCAAGGAGGAGGGAGAAGGCTGGGCGGGGAGCTGTTTTTT. Its protein is CASSQGGGRRLGGELFF.

CDR3: CASTTSGEYTGELFF. The CDR3 nucleotides read TGTGCCAGCACCACTAGCGGGGAATACACCGGGGAGCTGTTTTTT. The chain carries TRBV28 and TRBJ2-2, with 10 nucleotides matching TRBD2. CDR1 is MDHEN, CDR2 SYDVKM, per germline. J lost 3 bases, V lost 7 bases, and 5 bases had no gene match. The CDR3 has 15 amino acids.

In its sample, this clone was seen a few times. This chain links TRBV11-2 with TRBJ1-2; possibly TRBD1 for D (5 bases). Germline V CDR1 and CDR2: SGHAT, FQNNGV. This CDR3 contains 15 residues. Between the trimmed V and J ends, which lost 0 bases and 4 bases, there was a span of 12 bases. Written as DNA, the CDR3 is TGTGCCAGCAGCTTAGATCCTGGGGGGTTCTATGGCTACACCTTC. This gives the protein CASSLDPGGFYGYTF.

On this clone: The junction departs from germline at one end; a sequencing error may be responsible. This chain joins TRBV7-7 and TRBJ2-7, with 9 positions matching TRBD1. CDR3 length equals 14 residues. Germline V lookup: CDR1 SSHAT, CDR2 FNYEAQ (reference sequence). Here the CDR3 reads CASSLGTGLDEQYF. CDR3 nucleotides: TGTGCTAGCAGCTTAGGGACAGGGTTGGACGAGCAGTACTTC.

The chain couples TRBV10-2 to TRBJ2-7; TRBD2 is a possible D gene (5 bases). The CDR3 has 13 amino acids. V was clipped by 1 base and J by 4 bases, with 8 bases between them. Germline V gene data show CDR1 as WSHSY and CDR2 as SAAADI. The CDR3 region has the DNA TGCGCCAGCAGTGAGTTGGGGAGTTACGAGCAGTACTTC. It yields the protein CASSELGSYEQYF.

J is TRBJ1-5 and V is TRBV30; unclear D gene. The germline V and J ends were trimmed by 2 bases and 2 bases, with 10 bases remaining between them. This CDR3 region has 14 residues. Germline CDR1 reads GTSNPN; CDR2 reads SVGIG (reference sequence). In nucleotides, the CDR3 is TGTGCCTGGAGTCACAGTCGAGGCAATCAGCCCCAGCATTTT. Translated: CAWSHSRGNQPQHF.

This chain joins TRBV30 and TRBJ1-2, with a possible D match to TRBD1 (6 bases). Per the germline V gene, CDR1 is GTSNPN and CDR2 is SVGIG (reference sequence). The germline V and J ends were trimmed by 7 bases and 1 base, with 10 bases remaining between them. This CDR3 has 12 amino acids. CDR3 sequence: CALTDSNYGYTF. DNA for the CDR3: TGTGCCTTAACGGACAGTAACTATGGCTACACCTTC.

This chain uses TRBV6-1 with TRBJ1-2; D uncertain. Between the trimmed V and J ends, which lost 6 bases and 9 bases, there was a span of 14 bases. The CDR3 covers 12 residues. From germline, CDR1 is MNHNS and CDR2 SASEGT. The CDR3 nucleotides read TGTGCCAGCAGAACAAGAACGGGGAGCTACACCTTC. This codes for CASRTRTGSYTF.

The rearrangement links TRBV19 to TRBJ1-1; perhaps TRBD1 as D (6 bases). The CDR3 is made up of 14 amino acids. V dropped 4 bases and J dropped 4 bases, with 13 bases sitting between them. Per the germline V gene, CDR1 is LNHDA and CDR2 is SQIVND (reference sequence). DNA of the CDR3: TGTGCCAGTAGTAGATTGGGGGCGACCACTGAAGCTTTCTTT. Its translation: CASSRLGATTEAFF.

This chain joins TRBV7-2 and TRBJ2-1; D ambiguous. V was shortened by 1 base and J by 8 bases, with 9 bases between the two germline ends. This CDR3 comprises 13 residues. From germline, CDR1 is SGHTA and CDR2 FQGNSA. CDR3 coding DNA: TGTGCCAGCAGCTTAGGGCTAGGCGATGAGCAGTTCTTC. Its protein is CASSLGLGDEQFF.

This chain links TRBV9 with TRBJ1-1, with 11 bases fitting TRBD1. The V and J ends lost 0 bases and 1 base, in that order; junction bases with no gene match: 8. Germline lookup yields CDR1 SGDLS and CDR2 YYNGEE. The CDR3 has 18 residues. CDR3 nucleotide sequence: TGTGCCAGCAGCGTAGTCGGTGAGGGGACAGGGGGGAACACTGAAGCTTTCTTT. Protein sequence: CASSVVGEGTGGNTEAFF.